The 10 T cell receptor beta chains below all came from one sample that was sequenced in a study of blood T cell repertoires in COVID-19. Generated by immunoSEQ multiplex PCR, the TCRdb table keeps only in-frame clones and is missing some. This table has 200,000 to 250,000 clones, about 86% appearing once. The sequencing sample was made of PBMCs or T cells enriched from blood (not recorded which). The receptor source for this set is a woman in her forties or fifties with acute COVID-19.

The chain combines TRBV9 with TRBJ2-5, with TRBD2 matching over 7 bases. Germline values: CDR1 SGDLS, CDR2 YYNGEE. Losses at the gene ends were 0 bases for V and 5 bases for J; bases not matched to a gene: 10. The CDR3 extends over 16 amino acids. Written as DNA, the CDR3 is TGTGCCAGCAGCGTAGTTGGCGGGAGTTTCCTGGAGACCCAGTACTTC. Its translation: CASSVVGGSFLETQYF.

This clone was counted once. V is TRBV27 and J is TRBJ1-6, with 7 positions matching TRBD1. With 6 bases clipped from V and 7 bases from J, the junction kept 9 bases outside the gene matches. CDR1 is MNHEY and CDR2 is SMNVEV in the germline V gene (reference sequence). There are 15 residues in the CDR3. This CDR3 is CASRPQGVGNSPLHF. The DNA for the CDR3 is TGTGCCAGCAGACCTCAGGGGGTCGGAAATTCACCCCTCCACTTT.

The chain combines TRBV5-1 with TRBJ2-1, with 9 positions matching TRBD2. Germline V CDR1 and CDR2: SGHRS, YFSETQ. The CDR3 runs 19 residues. The V gene end was trimmed by 0 bases and the J gene end by 0 bases; junction bases not matched to a gene: 10. The CDR3 region has the DNA TGCGCCAGCAGCTTGGTCCTGGGCGGGAGGGATAGCTCCTACAATGAGCAGTTCTTC. This encodes CASSLVLGGRDSSYNEQFF. The full variable domain, with the rest looked up from reference TRBV5-1 and TRBJ2-1, is KAGVTQTPRYLIKTRGQQVTLSCSPISGHRSVSWYQQTPGQGLQFLFEYFSETQRNKGNFPGRFSGRQFSNSRSEMNVSTLELGDSALYLCASSLVLGGRDSSYNEQFFGPGTRLTVL.

The J gene is TRBJ1-1, the V gene TRBV19; D might be TRBD1 (6 bases). Looked up from germline, CDR1 is LNHDA and CDR2 is SQIVND (reference sequence). The CDR3 runs to 14 residues. Trimming took off 2 bases at V and 1 base at J, with 8 bases between the two ends. The CDR3 DNA reads as TGTGCCAGTAGTATATGGACAGAGAACACTGAAGCTTTCTTT. This codes for CASSIWTENTEAFF.

This chain joins TRBV10-3 and TRBJ2-3; 13 bases agree with TRBD2. The CDR3 sequence is 19 residues long. The trim removed 4 bases at V and 6 bases at J, leaving 16 bases unmatched. The germline gives CDR1 ENHRY, CDR2 SYGVKD. The CDR3 sequence: CAISGGRTSGSPGRDTQYF. Here the CDR3 DNA reads TGTGCCATCAGTGGGGGGCGGACTAGCGGGAGTCCGGGTCGCGATACGCAGTATTTT.

The gene calls are TRBV5-4 and TRBJ2-1, with TRBD2 as a possible D gene (6 bases). Germline V gene sequence: CDR1 SGHNT, CDR2 YYREEE (reference sequence). V was clipped by 4 bases and J by 7 bases, with 12 bases between them. The CDR3 is 13 residues long. In DNA form, the CDR3 reads TGTGCCAGCAGCGCGGGAACTTTTAATGAGCAGTTCTTC. Amino acid sequence: CASSAGTFNEQFF.

The chain uses TRBV9 and TRBJ1-3; D gene ambiguous. Trimming cost V 0 bases and J 0 bases, with 13 bases left between them. Germline assignment: CDR1 SGDLS and CDR2 YYNGEE. The CDR3 spans 17 residues. In DNA form, the CDR3 reads TGTGCCAGCAGCGTAGATGGTTCGGCAGGCTCTGGAAACACCATATATTTT. Its translation: CASSVDGSAGSGNTIYF.

The gene calls are TRBV19 and TRBJ2-3, with 8 bases lining up with TRBD2. Per the germline V gene, CDR1 is LNHDA and CDR2 is SQIVND (reference sequence). The length of the CDR3 is 16 residues. J lost 3 bases, V lost 7 bases, and 12 bases had no gene match. The CDR3 protein is CASNGRAGVVTDTQYF. In DNA, the CDR3 is TGTGCCAGTAACGGACGAGCGGGAGTGGTGACAGATACGCAGTATTTT. The entire variable domain, with the rest obtained from reference TRBV19 and TRBJ2-3, is as follows: DGGITQSPKYLFRKEGQNVTLSCEQNLNHDAMYWYRQDPGQGLRLIYYSQIVNDFQKGDIAEGYSVSREKKESFPLTVTSAQKNPTAFYLCASNGRAGVVTDTQYFGPGTRLTVL.

V usage is TRBV5-1 and J usage is TRBJ2-2; 7 bases are a match to TRBD2. CDR3 size: 16 residues. The germline V gene encodes CDR1 SGHRS and CDR2 YFSETQ. The junction had 9 bases not matched to a gene; V was cut back by 4 bases and J by 3 bases. CDR3 coding DNA: TGCGCCAGCAGCGCCCTACTAGCGAAGGACACCGGGGAGCTGTTTTTT. Its translation: CASSALLAKDTGELFF. The whole variable domain, filled in from reference TRBV5-1 and TRBJ2-2, reads KAGVTQTPRYLIKTRGQQVTLSCSPISGHRSVSWYQQTPGQGLQFLFEYFSETQRNKGNFPGRFSGRQFSNSRSEMNVSTLELGDSALYLCASSALLAKDTGELFFGEGSRLTVL.

A note on this clone: Other DNA sequences within the sample encode an identical CDR3. This sequence joins TRBV5-4 and TRBJ2-5; 8 positions match TRBD2. The CDR3 sequence is 14 residues long. Germline V gene data show CDR1 as SGHNT and CDR2 as YYREEE (reference sequence). J lost 4 bases, V lost 0 bases, and 2 bases had no gene match. The CDR3, as DNA: TGTGCCAGCAGCTTGGGGCTAGCGGGAGAGACCCAGTACTTC. It yields the protein CASSLGLAGETQYF.